These T cell receptor beta chains were read from a single sample in a study of blood T cells in healthy people across ages. TCRdb independently ran MiXCR on the 5' RACE reads; one entry per CDR3 protein. The sample shows fewer than 2,000,000 distinct CDR3 sequences, about 39% of them seen only once. Sequenced: blood. The receptors originated from a human donor in good health. The CDR3 runs from the conserved cysteine through the conserved F or W. The D gene is left open where the match is weak. Size is omitted from some rows. Given values are once, few, many or a class for expanded clones.

v_call,clone_size,d_call,j_call,cdr3_nt,cdr3_aa
TRBV7-9,few,-,TRBJ2-1,TGTGCCAGCAGGCTCGGCGGGCAGGGGAGGAGCAATGAGCAGTTCTTC,CASRLGGQGRSNEQFF
TRBV2,few,-,TRBJ1-2,TGTGCCAGCAGTGAGGAGGTGAACTATGGCTACACCTTC,CASSEEVNYGYTF
TRBV11-2,-,TRBD1,TRBJ2-1,TGTGCCAGCAGCCCTTACGGACAGGGGGCCTACAATGAGCAGTTCTTC,CASSPYGQGAYNEQFF
TRBV6-2/TRBV6-3,-,-,TRBJ2-1,-,CASSFGGGAAFF
TRBV7-3,-,-,TRBJ2-6,TGTGCCAGCAGCTTGGAGAGGGGGGGGGCCAACGTCCTGACTTTC,CASSLERGGANVLTF
TRBV12-3/TRBV12-4,-,TRBD1,TRBJ2-3,TGTGCCAGCAGTCGCCGACAGGGAAACACAGATACGCAGTATTTT,CASSRRQGNTDTQYF
TRBV5-1,-,-,TRBJ1-1,TGCGCCAGCAGCTTGCGGGTCATGAACACTGAAGCTTTCTTT,CASSLRVMNTEAFF
TRBV7-2,-,-,TRBJ1-2,TGTACCAGCAGCTTACATGGGTCATATGGCTACACCTTC,CTSSLHGSYGYTF
TRBV10-3,few,-,TRBJ2-3,TGTGCCATCAGTGAGTCGTCAGTTGACTTTACGCAGTATTTT,CAISESSVDFTQYF
TRBV5-6,-,-,TRBJ2-1,TGTGCCAGCAGCTTTGGGGCGGGCGTTTACAATGAGCAGTTCTTC,CASSFGAGVYNEQFF
TRBV6-2/TRBV6-3,few,-,TRBJ2-7,TGTGCCAGCACCGCGCCGGGACAAATCTACGAGCAGTACTTC,CASTAPGQIYEQYF
TRBV27,-,TRBD1,TRBJ2-4,TGTGCCAGCAGTTTTACCCGGACAGGTCTAGCCAAAAGCATTCAGTACTTC,CASSFTRTGLAKSIQYF
TRBV4-3,-,TRBD1,TRBJ2-3,TGCGCCAGCAGCCAAACAACGACACAGGGGTGGAGAGATACGCAGTATTTT,CASSQTTTQGWRDTQYF
TRBV7-2,-,-,TRBJ2-3,TGTGCCAGCAGCTTATCGGGGGGCGCGTGGACAGATACGCAGTATTTT,CASSLSGGAWTDTQYF
TRBV7-9,-,TRBD2,TRBJ2-1,TGTGCCAGCAGCCCCCGACTAGCGGGGGGGGCGAATGAGCAGTTCTTC,CASSPRLAGGANEQFF
TRBV7-9,-,-,TRBJ1-2,TGTGCCAGCAGCCCGAGAGGACAGCCTCCCATCTATGGCTACACCTTC,CASSPRGQPPIYGYTF
TRBV7-2,-,-,TRBJ1-2,TGTGCCAGCAGCTTGGCCCAGGGTGTTAGGAATGGCTACACCTTC,CASSLAQGVRNGYTF